Each of the 11 T cell receptor beta chains below was sequenced from the same sample in a study of OX40 agonist ivuxolimab in advanced cancers. TCRdb keeps only in-frame clones here, not all; method: immunoSEQ multiplex PCR. The table has about 50,000 clones, about four fifths seen once. This sample comprised CD4+ or CD8+ T cells sorted from blood, obtained in a trial of the OX40 agonist ivuxolimab. These receptors were taken from an adult with an advanced solid tumor such as melanoma, head and neck, liver or kidney cancer.

The chain links TRBV7-9 to TRBJ2-1; 8 bases match TRBD1. The CDR3 totals 15 residues. Unmatched junction bases numbered 11, after V lost 4 bases and J lost 9 bases. From germline, CDR1 is SEHNR and CDR2 FQNEAQ (reference sequence). CDR3 nucleotides: TGTGCCAGCAGCTCCAAGGACAGGGCCAGTTTTGAGCAGTTCTTC. This translates into CASSSKDRASFEQFF.

CDR3 region: CASSQDRTSGRYTGELFF. DNA for the CDR3: TGTGCCAGCAGCCAAGATCGGACTAGCGGGAGATACACCGGGGAGCTGTTTTTT. V gene TRBV14 combines with J gene TRBJ2-2; 13 nucleotides align to TRBD2. CDR1 is SGHDN, CDR2 FVKESK, per germline. The CDR3 has 18 residues. Unmatched junction bases numbered 4, after V lost 0 bases and J lost 3 bases.

The rearrangement links TRBV18 to TRBJ1-2, with D perhaps TRBD1 (6 bases). Trimming shortened V by 5 bases and J by 6 bases, and 13 bases separated the two germline ends. The CDR3 runs 13 residues. Germline CDR1 reads KGHSH; CDR2 reads LQKENI. The CDR3 spells CASSDRTWNGYTF. CDR3 in DNA: TGTGCCAGCTCAGACAGGACATGGAATGGCTACACCTTC.

The chain employs TRBV6-1 and TRBJ1-2; D possibly corresponds to TRBD1 (5 bases). The length of the CDR3 is 13 residues. Germline CDR1 is MNHNS and CDR2 is SASEGT. Trimming left V 8 bases short and J 5 bases short, with 15 bases between. The CDR3 DNA follows: TGTGCCAGCGGACACCCGGGACGATATGGCTACACCTTC. It encodes CASGHPGRYGYTF.

The rearrangement joins TRBV10-3 to TRBJ2-7; D may be TRBD2 (5 bases). Germline V CDR1 and CDR2: ENHRY, SYGVKD. CDR3 length: 14 amino acids. V was trimmed by 6 bases and J by 2 bases, leaving 14 bases between them. The CDR3 protein is CAIRKDPSPYEQYF. The DNA for the CDR3 is TGTGCCATCAGGAAGGACCCTAGCCCCTACGAGCAGTACTTC.

This clone occurred once. The chain uses TRBV30 and TRBJ2-1; no clear D gene. The CDR3 loop spans 11 amino acids. The V gene lost 2 bases and the J gene lost 4 bases, with 3 bases spanning the gap. Germline-derived CDR1 and CDR2 are GTSNPN and SVGIG (reference sequence). In DNA form, the CDR3 reads TGTGCCTGGAGTCAGTACAATGAGCAGTTCTTC. It translates to CAWSQYNEQFF.

The chain is built from TRBV6-1 and TRBJ1-2; the D gene is possibly TRBD1 (6 bases). V lost 4 bases to trimming and J lost 5 bases, with 20 bases between them. Germline lookup yields CDR1 MNHNS and CDR2 SASEGT. This CDR3 region has 16 residues. The CDR3 spells CASSGDYRAEGYGYTF. The CDR3 coding sequence is TGTGCCAGCAGTGGGGACTACAGGGCAGAGGGGTATGGCTACACCTTC.

This sequence joins TRBV28 and TRBJ1-5; D unclear. The CDR3 length is 14 residues. Trimming left V 6 bases short and J 4 bases short, with 13 bases between. Looked up from germline, CDR1 is MDHEN and CDR2 is SYDVKM. CDR3: CASSPTSGNQPQHF. The DNA of the CDR3 is TGTGCCAGCAGCCCAACGTCTGGGAATCAGCCCCAGCATTTT.

This chain joins TRBV28 and TRBJ1-1; TRBD1 aligns across 8 bases. With 1 base clipped from V and 5 bases from J, the junction kept 3 bases outside the gene matches. This CDR3 is built from 14 residues. Per germline, CDR1 MDHEN and CDR2 SYDVKM. CDR3 nucleotides: TGTGCCAGCAGTTTATTCAACAGGGGGACTGAAGCTTTCTTT. It is translated as CASSLFNRGTEAFF.

V usage is TRBV27 and J usage is TRBJ1-5, with TRBD1 matching 11 bases. V lost 6 bases and J lost 2; bases outside the gene matches: 3. Germline V gene data show CDR1 as MNHEY and CDR2 as SMNVEV (reference sequence). This CDR3 comprises 15 residues. The CDR3 here is CASSSDRGRNQPQHF. For the CDR3, the DNA is TGTGCCAGCAGCTCGGACAGGGGGCGCAATCAGCCCCAGCATTTT.

J is TRBJ2-7 and V is TRBV7-9, with D perhaps given as TRBD1 or TRBD2 (5 bases each). Trimming removed 4 bases from V and 7 bases from J, with 20 bases in between. The germline V gene has CDR1 SEHNR and CDR2 FQNEAQ (reference sequence). CDR3 length equals 15 residues. The CDR3 coding sequence is TGTGCCAGCAGCTCTATCCGGGACGGTTATTATGAGCAGTACTTC. Amino acid sequence: CASSSIRDGYYEQYF.